Here is one TCR beta chain with its context. This sample is drawn from a study of blood T cell repertoires in COVID-19. As for the study in general: COVID-19 samples, acute and convalescent, were from the United States, Italy and Spain.

As originally analysed: Amplification of reference gene primers provided the estimated nucleated cell counts. Assay: immunoSEQ multiplex PCR; the TCRdb copy retains only in-frame clones and omits some. V and J calls and clone size are those listed in that table; D and trimming were worked out from the DNA. The data hold some 140,000 clones, with about four fifths observed a single time. Germline values: CDR1 KGHSH, CDR2 LQKENI. The CDR3 length is 15 residues. Between the trimmed V and J ends, which lost 5 bases and 1 base, there was a span of 14 bases. Sequencing used peripheral blood. This TCR came from a woman aged 55-69 years with acute or convalescent COVID-19. The gene calls are TRBV18 and TRBJ1-1; D not certain. The CDR3 region has the DNA TGTGCCAGCTCAACACAATCGACGGGGAACACTGAAGCTTTCTTT. It encodes CASSTQSTGNTEAFF.